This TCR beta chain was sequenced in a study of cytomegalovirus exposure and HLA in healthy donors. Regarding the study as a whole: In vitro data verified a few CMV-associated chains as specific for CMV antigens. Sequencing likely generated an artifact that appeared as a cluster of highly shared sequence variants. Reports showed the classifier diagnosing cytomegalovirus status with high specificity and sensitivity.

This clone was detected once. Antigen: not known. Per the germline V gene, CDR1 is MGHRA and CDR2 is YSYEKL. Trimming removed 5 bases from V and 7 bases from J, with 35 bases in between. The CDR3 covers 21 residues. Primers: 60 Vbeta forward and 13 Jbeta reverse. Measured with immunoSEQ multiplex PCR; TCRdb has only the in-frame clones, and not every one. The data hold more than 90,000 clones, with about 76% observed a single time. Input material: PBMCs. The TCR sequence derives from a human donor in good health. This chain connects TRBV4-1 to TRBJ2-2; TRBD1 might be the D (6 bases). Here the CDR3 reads CASSKEDSKTSWTASGGELFF. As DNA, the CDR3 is TGCGCCAGCAGCAAGGAGGACAGCAAAACTAGTTGGACCGCGTCGGGCGGGGAGCTGTTTTTT.